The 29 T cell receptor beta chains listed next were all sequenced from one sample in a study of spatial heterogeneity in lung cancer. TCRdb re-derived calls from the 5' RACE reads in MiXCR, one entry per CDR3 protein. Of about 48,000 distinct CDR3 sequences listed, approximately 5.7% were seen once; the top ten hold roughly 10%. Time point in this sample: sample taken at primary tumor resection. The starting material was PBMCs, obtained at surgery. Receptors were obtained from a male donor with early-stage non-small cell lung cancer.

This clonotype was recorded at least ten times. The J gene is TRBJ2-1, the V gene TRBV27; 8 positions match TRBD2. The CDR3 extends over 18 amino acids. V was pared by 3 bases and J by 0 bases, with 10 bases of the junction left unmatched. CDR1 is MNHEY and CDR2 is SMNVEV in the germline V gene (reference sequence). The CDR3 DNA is TGTGCCAGCAGTTTGGTTCGGGTCAGCGGGAGCTCCTACAATGAGCAGTTCTTC. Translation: CASSLVRVSGSSYNEQFF.

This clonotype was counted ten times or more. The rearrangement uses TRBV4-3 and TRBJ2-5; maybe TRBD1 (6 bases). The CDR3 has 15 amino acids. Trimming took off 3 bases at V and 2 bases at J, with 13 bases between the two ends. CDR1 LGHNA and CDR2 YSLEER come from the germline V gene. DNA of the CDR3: TGCGCCAGCAGCCAGGAACCGGACAGACAAGAGACCCAGTACTTC. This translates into CASSQEPDRQETQYF.

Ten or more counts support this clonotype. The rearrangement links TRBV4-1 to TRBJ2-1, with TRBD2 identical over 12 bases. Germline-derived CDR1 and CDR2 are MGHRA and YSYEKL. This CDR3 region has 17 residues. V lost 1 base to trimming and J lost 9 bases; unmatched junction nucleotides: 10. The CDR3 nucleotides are TGCGCCAGCAGCCAAGGGCTAGCGGGAGGGCCAATGGGTGAGCAGTTCTTC. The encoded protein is CASSQGLAGGPMGEQFF.

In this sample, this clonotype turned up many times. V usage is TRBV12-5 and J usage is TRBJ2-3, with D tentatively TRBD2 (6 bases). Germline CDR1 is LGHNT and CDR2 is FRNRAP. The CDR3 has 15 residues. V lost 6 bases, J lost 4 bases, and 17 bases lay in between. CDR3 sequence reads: CASGEEGLVADTQYF. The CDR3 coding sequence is TGTGCTAGTGGCGAGGAGGGGTTGGTCGCAGATACGCAGTATTTT.

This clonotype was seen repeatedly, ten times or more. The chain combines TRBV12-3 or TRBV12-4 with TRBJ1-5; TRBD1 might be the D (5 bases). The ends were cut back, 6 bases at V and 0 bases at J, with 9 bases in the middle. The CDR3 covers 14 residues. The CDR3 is CASRAGHSNQPQHF. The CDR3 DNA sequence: TGTGCCAGCAGGGCAGGGCATAGCAATCAGCCCCAGCATTTT.

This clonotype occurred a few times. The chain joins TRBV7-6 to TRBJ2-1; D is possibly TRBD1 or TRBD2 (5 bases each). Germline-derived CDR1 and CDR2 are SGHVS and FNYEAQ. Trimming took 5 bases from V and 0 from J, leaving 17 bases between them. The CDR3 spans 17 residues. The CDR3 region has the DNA TGTGCCAGCAGCCTGGGGGAAGGGCGGACCTCCTACAATGAGCAGTTCTTC. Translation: CASSLGEGRTSYNEQFF.

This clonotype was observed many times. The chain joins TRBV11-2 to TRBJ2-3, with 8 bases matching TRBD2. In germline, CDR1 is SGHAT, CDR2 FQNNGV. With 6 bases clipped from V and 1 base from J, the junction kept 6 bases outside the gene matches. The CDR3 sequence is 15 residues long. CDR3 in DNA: TGTGCCAGCAGTTCAACTAGCGGAGGCACAGATACGCAGTATTTT. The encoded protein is CASSSTSGGTDTQYF. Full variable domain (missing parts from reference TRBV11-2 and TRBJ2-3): EAGVAQSPRYKIIEKRQSVAFWCNPISGHATLYWYQQILGQGPKLLIQFQNNGVVDDSQLPKDRFSAERLKGVDSTLKIQPAKLEDSAVYLCASSSTSGGTDTQYFGPGTRLTVL.

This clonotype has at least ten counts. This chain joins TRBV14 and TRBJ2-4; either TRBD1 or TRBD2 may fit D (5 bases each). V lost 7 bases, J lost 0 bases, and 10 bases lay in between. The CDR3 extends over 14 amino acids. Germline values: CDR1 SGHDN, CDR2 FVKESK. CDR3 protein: CASNVGGAKNIQYF. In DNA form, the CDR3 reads TGTGCCAGCAATGTTGGGGGAGCCAAAAACATTCAGTACTTC.

The CDR3 sequence: CASSLDALTVGELFF. The CDR3 DNA is TGTGCCAGCAGCTTAGACGCTTTGACGGTCGGGGAGCTGTTTTTT. The chain combines TRBV7-2 with TRBJ2-2; unclear D gene. The CDR3 runs 15 residues. Germline V lookup: CDR1 SGHTA, CDR2 FQGNSA. V lost 1 base and J lost 7, with 13 bases in between. The whole variable domain, remainder taken from reference TRBV7-2 and TRBJ2-2, is GAGVSQSPSNKVTEKGKDVELRCDPISGHTALYWYRQSLGQGLEFLIYFQGNSAPDKSGLPSDRFSAERTGGSVSTLTIQRTQQEDSAVYLCASSLDALTVGELFFGEGSRLTVL.

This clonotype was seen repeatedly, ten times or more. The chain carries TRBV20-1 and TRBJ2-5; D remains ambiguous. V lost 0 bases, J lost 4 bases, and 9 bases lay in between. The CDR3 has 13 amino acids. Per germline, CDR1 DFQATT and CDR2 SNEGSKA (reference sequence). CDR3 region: CSARESALETQYF. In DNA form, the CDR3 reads TGCAGTGCTAGAGAATCAGCCTTAGAGACCCAGTACTTC.

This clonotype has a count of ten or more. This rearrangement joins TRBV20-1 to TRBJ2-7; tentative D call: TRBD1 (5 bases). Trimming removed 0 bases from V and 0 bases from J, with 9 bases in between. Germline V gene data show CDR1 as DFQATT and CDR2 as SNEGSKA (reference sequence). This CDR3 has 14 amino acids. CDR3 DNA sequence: TGCAGTGCTAGAGACGAACAGGTCTCCTACGAGCAGTACTTC. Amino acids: CSARDEQVSYEQYF.

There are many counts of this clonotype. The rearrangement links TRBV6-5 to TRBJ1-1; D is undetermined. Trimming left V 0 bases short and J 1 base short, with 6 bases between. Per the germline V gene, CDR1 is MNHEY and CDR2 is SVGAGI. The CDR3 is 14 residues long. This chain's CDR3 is CASSYSNQNTEAFF. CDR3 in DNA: TGTGCCAGCAGTTACTCAAACCAGAACACTGAAGCTTTCTTT.

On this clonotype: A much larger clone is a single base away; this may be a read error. The CDR3 here is CANSYSRRGSHEQYF. Here the CDR3 DNA reads TGTGCCAACAGTTACTCTAGGAGGGGGTCGCACGAGCAGTACTTC. This sequence joins TRBV6-2 or TRBV6-3 and TRBJ2-7, with D possibly being TRBD1 or TRBD2 (6 bases each). Germline CDR1 is MNHEY and CDR2 is SVGEGT. There are 15 residues in the CDR3.

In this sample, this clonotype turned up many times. The DNA for the CDR3 is TGCGCCAGCAGCCCCAGGGGCGGGGGGCCTTACAATGAGCAGTTCTTC. Its translation is CASSPRGGGPYNEQFF. The chain is built from TRBV4-3 and TRBJ2-1; TRBD2 aligns across 8 bases. Per germline, CDR1 LGHNA and CDR2 YSLEER. There are 16 residues in the CDR3. Trimming removed 4 bases from V and 4 bases from J; junction bases left unmatched: 9.

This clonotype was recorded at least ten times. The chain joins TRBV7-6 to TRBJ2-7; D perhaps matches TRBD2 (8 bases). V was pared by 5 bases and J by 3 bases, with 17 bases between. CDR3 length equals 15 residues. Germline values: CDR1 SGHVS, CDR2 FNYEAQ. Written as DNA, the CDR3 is TGTGCCAGCAGCCGAGATAGCGGGACAGACTACGAGCAGTACTTC. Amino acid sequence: CASSRDSGTDYEQYF. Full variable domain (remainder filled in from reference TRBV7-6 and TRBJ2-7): GAGVSQSPRYKVTKRGQDVALRCDPISGHVSLYWYRQALGQGPEFLTYFNYEAQQDKSGLPNDRFSAERPEGSISTLTIQRTEQRDSAMYRCASSRDSGTDYEQYFGPGTRLTVT.

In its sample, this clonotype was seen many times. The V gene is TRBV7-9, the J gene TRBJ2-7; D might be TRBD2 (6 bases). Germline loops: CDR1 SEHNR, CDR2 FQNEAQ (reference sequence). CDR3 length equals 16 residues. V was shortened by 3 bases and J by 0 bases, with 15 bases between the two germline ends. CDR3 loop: CASSLLTSPSSYEQYF. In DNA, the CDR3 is TGTGCCAGCAGCTTGCTCACTAGCCCTAGCTCCTACGAGCAGTACTTC. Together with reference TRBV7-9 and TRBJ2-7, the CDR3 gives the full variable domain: DTGVSQNPRHKITKRGQNVTFRCDPISEHNRLYWYRQTLGQGPEFLTYFQNEAQLEKSRLLSDRFSAERPKGSFSTLEIQRTEQGDSAMYLCASSLLTSPSSYEQYFGPGTRLTVT.

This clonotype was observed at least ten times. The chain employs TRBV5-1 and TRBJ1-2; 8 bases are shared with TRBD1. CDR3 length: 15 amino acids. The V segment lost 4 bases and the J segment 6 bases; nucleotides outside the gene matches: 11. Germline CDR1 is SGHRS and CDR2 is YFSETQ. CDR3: CASSPPWSRGHGYTF. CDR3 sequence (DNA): TGCGCCAGCAGCCCCCCTTGGAGCAGGGGGCATGGCTACACCTTC.

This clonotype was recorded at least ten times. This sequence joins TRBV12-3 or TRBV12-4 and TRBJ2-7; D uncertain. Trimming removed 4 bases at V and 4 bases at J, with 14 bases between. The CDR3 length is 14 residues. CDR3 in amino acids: CASSSPLQEYEQYF. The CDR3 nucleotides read TGTGCCAGCAGTTCCCCACTACAAGAATACGAGCAGTACTTC.

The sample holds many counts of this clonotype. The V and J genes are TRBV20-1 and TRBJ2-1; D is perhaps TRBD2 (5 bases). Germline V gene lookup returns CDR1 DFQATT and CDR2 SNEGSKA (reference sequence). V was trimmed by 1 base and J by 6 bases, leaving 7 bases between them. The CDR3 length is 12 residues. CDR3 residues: CSARAGLNEQFF. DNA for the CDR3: TGCAGTGCTAGAGCTGGACTCAATGAGCAGTTCTTC.

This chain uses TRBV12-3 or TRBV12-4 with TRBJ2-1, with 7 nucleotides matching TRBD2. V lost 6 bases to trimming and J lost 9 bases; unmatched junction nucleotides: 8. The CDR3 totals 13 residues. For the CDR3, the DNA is TGTGCCAGCAGCCCCCCTGGGAGGGTTGAGCAGTTCTTC. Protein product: CASSPPGRVEQFF.

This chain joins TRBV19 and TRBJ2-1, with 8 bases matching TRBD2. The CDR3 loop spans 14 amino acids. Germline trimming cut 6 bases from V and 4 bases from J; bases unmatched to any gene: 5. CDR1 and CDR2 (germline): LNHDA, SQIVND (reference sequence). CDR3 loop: CASRPGLVYNEQFF. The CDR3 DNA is TGTGCCAGTAGGCCGGGACTAGTATACAATGAGCAGTTCTTC.

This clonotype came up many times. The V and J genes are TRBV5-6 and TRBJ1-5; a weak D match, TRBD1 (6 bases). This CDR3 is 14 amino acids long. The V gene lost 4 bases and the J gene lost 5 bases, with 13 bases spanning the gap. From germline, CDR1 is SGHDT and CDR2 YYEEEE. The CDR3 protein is CASSLRDNDQPQHF. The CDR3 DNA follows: TGTGCCAGCAGCCTCCGGGACAATGATCAGCCCCAGCATTTT.

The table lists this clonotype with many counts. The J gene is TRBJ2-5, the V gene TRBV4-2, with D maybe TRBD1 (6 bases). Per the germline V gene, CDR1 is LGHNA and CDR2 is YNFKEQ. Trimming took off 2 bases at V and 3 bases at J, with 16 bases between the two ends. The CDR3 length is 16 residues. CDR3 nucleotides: TGTGCCAGCAGCCAAATTGTGACAGGAGGTGAAGAGACCCAGTACTTC. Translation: CASSQIVTGGEETQYF.

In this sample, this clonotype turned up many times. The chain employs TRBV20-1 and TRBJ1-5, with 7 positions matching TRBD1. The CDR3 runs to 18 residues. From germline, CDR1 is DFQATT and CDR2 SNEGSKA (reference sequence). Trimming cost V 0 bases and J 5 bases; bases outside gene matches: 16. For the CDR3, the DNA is TGCAGTGCTAGAGATCCTAGGGGTTTTGACAGGGTCGATCAGCCCCAGCATTTT. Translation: CSARDPRGFDRVDQPQHF.

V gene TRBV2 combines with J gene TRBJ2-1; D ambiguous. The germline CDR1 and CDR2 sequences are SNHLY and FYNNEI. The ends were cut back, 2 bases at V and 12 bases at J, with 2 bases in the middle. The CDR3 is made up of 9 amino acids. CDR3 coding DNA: TGTGCCAGCAGTGAACGGCAGTTCTTC. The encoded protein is CASSERQFF.

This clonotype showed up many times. CDR3 sequence reads: CAISDWLAGEAGELFF. For the CDR3, the DNA is TGTGCCATCAGTGATTGGCTAGCGGGAGAGGCCGGGGAGCTGTTTTTT. The V gene is TRBV10-3, the J gene TRBJ2-2; 10 nucleotides match TRBD2. Germline values: CDR1 ENHRY, CDR2 SYGVKD. V was pared by 3 bases and J by 6 bases, with 7 bases of the junction left unmatched. The CDR3 consists of 16 residues.

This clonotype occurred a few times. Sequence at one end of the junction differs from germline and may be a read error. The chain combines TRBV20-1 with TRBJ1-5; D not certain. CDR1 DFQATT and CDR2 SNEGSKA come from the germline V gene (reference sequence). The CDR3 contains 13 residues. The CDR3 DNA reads TGCAGTGCTTCGAGAGGCATCTATCAGCCCCTGCATTTT. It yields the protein CSASRGIYQPLHF.

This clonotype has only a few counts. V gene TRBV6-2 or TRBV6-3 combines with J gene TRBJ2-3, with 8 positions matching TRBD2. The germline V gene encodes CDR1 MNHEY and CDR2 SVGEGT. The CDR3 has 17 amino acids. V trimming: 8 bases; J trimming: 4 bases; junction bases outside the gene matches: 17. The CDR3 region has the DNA TGTGCCAGCCGGCGGATTGGACTAGCCAAGGGAGCAGATACGCAGTATTTT. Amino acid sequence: CASRRIGLAKGADTQYF.

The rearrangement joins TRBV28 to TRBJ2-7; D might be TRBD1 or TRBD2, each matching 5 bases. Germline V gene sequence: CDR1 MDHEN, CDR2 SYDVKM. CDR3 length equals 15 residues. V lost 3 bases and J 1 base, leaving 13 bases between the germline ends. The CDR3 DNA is TGTGCCAGCAGTTTTGGGGGTTCCGAATCCTACGAGCAGTACTTC. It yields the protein CASSFGGSESYEQYF.